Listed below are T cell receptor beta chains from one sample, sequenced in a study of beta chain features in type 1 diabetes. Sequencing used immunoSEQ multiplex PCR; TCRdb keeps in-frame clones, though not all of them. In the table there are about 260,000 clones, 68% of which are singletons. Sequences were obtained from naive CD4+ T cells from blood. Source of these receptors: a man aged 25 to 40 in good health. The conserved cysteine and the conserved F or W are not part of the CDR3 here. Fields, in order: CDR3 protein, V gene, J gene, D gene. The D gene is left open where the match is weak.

CDR3aa: SVSGIMNTEAF; v_gene: TRBV29-1; j_gene: TRBJ1-1; d_gene: -
CDR3aa: SVDPLGIGKTQY; v_gene: TRBV29-1; j_gene: TRBJ2-5; d_gene: -
CDR3aa: ASSLVGGNTEAF; v_gene: TRBV7-9; j_gene: TRBJ1-1; d_gene: -
CDR3aa: ATALAIARYNEQF; v_gene: TRBV11-2; j_gene: TRBJ2-1; d_gene: -
CDR3aa: ASSDLAGRRKF; v_gene: TRBV25-1; j_gene: TRBJ2-1; d_gene: TRBD2
CDR3aa: AWRTGWLNTEAF; v_gene: TRBV30; j_gene: TRBJ1-1; d_gene: -
CDR3aa: AISVEGSPYSEQF; v_gene: TRBV10-3; j_gene: TRBJ2-1; d_gene: -
CDR3aa: ASSLNVGGVQETQY; v_gene: TRBV7-2; j_gene: TRBJ2-5; d_gene: TRBD2
CDR3aa: ASSLGVTGRVQETQY; v_gene: TRBV7-2; j_gene: TRBJ2-5; d_gene: -
CDR3aa: SVLGRLGANVLT; v_gene: TRBV29-1; j_gene: TRBJ2-6; d_gene: -
CDR3aa: ASSLPGQGNTEAF; v_gene: TRBV28; j_gene: TRBJ1-1; d_gene: TRBD1
CDR3aa: ASSYSTGGETQY; v_gene: TRBV6-6; j_gene: TRBJ2-5; d_gene: -
CDR3aa: ASSSYKQY; v_gene: TRBV25-1; j_gene: TRBJ2-7; d_gene: -
CDR3aa: ASSADRGNYGYT; v_gene: TRBV7-2; j_gene: TRBJ1-2; d_gene: TRBD1
CDR3aa: ASSQDWPGTSRNEQF; v_gene: TRBV4-3; j_gene: TRBJ2-1; d_gene: TRBD2
CDR3aa: AIRGQGGEAF; v_gene: TRBV10-3; j_gene: TRBJ1-1; d_gene: TRBD1
CDR3aa: AWSVRNSPLH; v_gene: TRBV30; j_gene: TRBJ1-6; d_gene: -
CDR3aa: AWGPSGVYNEQF; v_gene: TRBV30; j_gene: TRBJ2-1; d_gene: TRBD2
CDR3aa: SGTPIGDGALGNEQF; v_gene: TRBV29-1; j_gene: TRBJ2-1; d_gene: -
CDR3aa: ASSEPGQGYGYT; v_gene: TRBV25-1; j_gene: TRBJ1-2; d_gene: TRBD1
CDR3aa: ASSQDLNTGELF; v_gene: TRBV4-2; j_gene: TRBJ2-2; d_gene: -
CDR3aa: SVGGQGHGYT; v_gene: TRBV29-1; j_gene: TRBJ1-2; d_gene: TRBD1
CDR3aa: ASSHRDSFYEQY; v_gene: TRBV7-9; j_gene: TRBJ2-7; d_gene: -
CDR3aa: ASSSRGTSTDTQY; v_gene: TRBV9; j_gene: TRBJ2-3; d_gene: -
CDR3aa: ASSLWTDSYEQY; v_gene: TRBV5-1; j_gene: TRBJ2-7; d_gene: -
CDR3aa: AISEGQQETQY; v_gene: TRBV10-3; j_gene: TRBJ2-5; d_gene: -
CDR3aa: ASSGQGLGYT; v_gene: TRBV2; j_gene: TRBJ1-2; d_gene: TRBD1
CDR3aa: ASSLSTGTGVLYEQY; v_gene: TRBV28; j_gene: TRBJ2-7; d_gene: TRBD1
CDR3aa: AWSVRDRGYNEQF; v_gene: TRBV30; j_gene: TRBJ2-1; d_gene: TRBD1
CDR3aa: ACHSVGGEKLF; v_gene: TRBV30; j_gene: TRBJ1-4; d_gene: -
CDR3aa: ASSAQAGRAF; v_gene: TRBV11-2; j_gene: TRBJ2-1; d_gene: -
CDR3aa: AWKAPGGTEAF; v_gene: TRBV30; j_gene: TRBJ1-1; d_gene: TRBD1
CDR3aa: SVENREYEQY; v_gene: TRBV29-1; j_gene: TRBJ2-7; d_gene: -
CDR3aa: ASRRSQETQY; v_gene: TRBV11-2; j_gene: TRBJ2-5; d_gene: -
CDR3aa: ASSVGQGSFSSYNEQF; v_gene: TRBV9; j_gene: TRBJ2-1; d_gene: TRBD1
CDR3aa: ASSLTSGNEQF; v_gene: TRBV5-4; j_gene: TRBJ2-1; d_gene: TRBD2
CDR3aa: AWSGGPDTQY; v_gene: TRBV30; j_gene: TRBJ2-3; d_gene: -
CDR3aa: ASTPRLSQETQY; v_gene: TRBV7-9; j_gene: TRBJ2-5; d_gene: -
CDR3aa: ASSPTGTASYEQY; v_gene: TRBV7-2; j_gene: TRBJ2-7; d_gene: -
CDR3aa: AWSEASGRAHEQF; v_gene: TRBV30; j_gene: TRBJ2-1; d_gene: TRBD2
CDR3aa: ASSLGSYSNQPQH; v_gene: TRBV11-2; j_gene: TRBJ1-5; d_gene: -
CDR3aa: ATSRGPQWGNGYT; v_gene: TRBV15; j_gene: TRBJ1-2; d_gene: -
CDR3aa: ASSLGLQETQY; v_gene: TRBV7-9; j_gene: TRBJ2-5; d_gene: -
CDR3aa: AWSSTGVFHGYT; v_gene: TRBV30; j_gene: TRBJ1-2; d_gene: TRBD1
CDR3aa: ASSPPGEKLF; v_gene: TRBV7-9; j_gene: TRBJ1-4; d_gene: -
CDR3aa: AWSVGRGTEAF; v_gene: TRBV30; j_gene: TRBJ1-1; d_gene: TRBD1